This T cell receptor beta chain was obtained from a study of T cell repertoires in aging, cancer and after chemotherapy. In the study overall: Six age groups, ranging from 30 or younger to 70 or older, included the donors. Over several months to years, re-sampled healthy donor repertoires clearly shared clones.

This clonotype was picked up a small number of times. The template was genomic DNA from peripheral blood, not RNA. CDR1 and CDR2 (germline): KGHSH, LQKENI. This CDR3 contains 14 residues. V gave up 3 bases and J gave up 4 bases; unmatched junction bases: 1. Rearranged V-D-J TRB sequences were amplified with a mixed TRB-A/B primer pool. Using its own MiXCR run on the multiplex PCR reads, TCRdb lists one record per CDR3 protein. In the table there are 5,000 to 7,000 distinct CDR3 sequences, about 38% of which are singletons. The sequenced sample consisted of blood. This chain joins TRBV18 and TRBJ1-5; 9 bases fit TRBD1. The sequence derives from a human donor in good health. CDR3 in amino acids: CASSPTGGNQPQHF. In nucleotides, the CDR3 is TGTGCCAGCTCACCGACAGGGGGTAATCAGCCCCAGCATTTT.